The 9 T cell receptor beta chains given below trace back to one sample, sequenced in a study of blood T cell repertoires in COVID-19. Assay used: immunoSEQ multiplex PCR; TCRdb lists only in-frame clones, some missing. In the table there are some 30,000 clones, roughly nine tenths of which are singletons. Sequencing was done on a sample of peripheral blood. These receptor sequences come from a woman aged 80 or older with active or convalescent COVID-19.

The gene calls are TRBV10-2 and TRBJ1-1; D not certain. Deletions cut 2 bases from V and 4 bases from J, with 8 bases between. Germline assignment: CDR1 WSHSY and CDR2 SAAADI. The CDR3 consists of 13 residues. The CDR3 DNA reads TGCGCCAGCAGTGAGGACATAACCACTGAAGCTTTCTTT. Protein: CASSEDITTEAFF.

This clone was seen just once. J is TRBJ1-2 and V is TRBV2; 7 bases fit TRBD1. The CDR3 is 12 amino acids. CDR1 and CDR2 (germline): SNHLY, FYNNEI. Germline trimming cut 8 bases from V and 7 bases from J; bases unmatched to any gene: 7. CDR3 amino acids: CASRGDSGGYTF. The CDR3 DNA reads as TGTGCCAGCCGAGGGGACAGCGGTGGCTACACCTTC.

This clone was observed a single time. The rearrangement links TRBV23-1 to TRBJ2-7; D is unresolved. TRBV23-1 is sorted into the ORF group, with uncertain function. The CDR3 totals 17 residues. The V gene lost 2 bases and the J gene lost 0 bases, with 17 bases spanning the gap. Here the CDR3 DNA reads TGCGCCAGCAGTCAAAACCCCTACTGGGCAGACTCCTACGAGCAGTACTTC. It yields the protein CASSQNPYWADSYEQYF.

The J gene is TRBJ1-3, the V gene TRBV2; 9 bases are shared with TRBD1. With V trimmed by 6 bases and J by 2 bases, 2 bases remained unmatched. The CDR3 has 14 residues. Germline-derived CDR1 and CDR2 are SNHLY and FYNNEI. In nucleotides, the CDR3 is TGTGCCAGCAGCCGGGACAGGGCTGGAAACACCATATATTTT. Translated: CASSRDRAGNTIYF.

The rearrangement uses TRBV18 and TRBJ1-1, with D perhaps TRBD1 (5 bases). V dropped 6 bases and J dropped 1 base, with 12 bases sitting between them. The CDR3 sequence is 14 residues long. Per the germline V gene, CDR1 is KGHSH and CDR2 is LQKENI. The CDR3 protein is CASSPSTGNTEAFF. CDR3 bases: TGTGCCAGCTCTCCGTCTACAGGGAACACTGAAGCTTTCTTT.

This clone was counted once. V and J are TRBV25-1 and TRBJ1-2; the match to TRBD1 covers 7 bases. This CDR3 has 13 amino acids. With V trimmed by 4 bases and J by 7 bases, 6 bases remained unmatched. Germline lookup yields CDR1 MGHDK and CDR2 SYGVNS. The CDR3 loop is CASSATGIGGYTF. The CDR3 nucleotides read TGTGCCAGCAGTGCGACAGGGATAGGTGGCTACACCTTC.

The rearrangement uses TRBV28 and TRBJ1-2, with TRBD1 matching 8 bases. The V gene end was trimmed by 5 bases and the J gene end by 8 bases; junction bases not matched to a gene: 7. The CDR3 contains 13 residues. Germline values: CDR1 MDHEN, CDR2 SYDVKM. The DNA of the CDR3 is TGTGCCAGCAGTCCGGACAGGGTTCAGGGCTACACCTTC. As protein: CASSPDRVQGYTF.

The rearrangement uses TRBV3-1 (or the pseudogene TRBV3-2) and TRBJ1-1; TRBD1 might be the D (6 bases). Germline CDR1 LGHDT, CDR2 YNNKEL (reference sequence). The CDR3 has 13 amino acids. With 1 base removed from V and 12 bases from J, the gap between germline ends came to 15 bases. CDR3 in DNA: TGTGCCAGCAGCCAAGCCAGGACAGAGGGCCCTTTCTTT. Translation: CASSQARTEGPFF.

The V and J genes are TRBV18 and TRBJ2-1; 8 bases fit TRBD2. This CDR3 is built from 15 residues. Germline loops: CDR1 KGHSH, CDR2 LQKENI. V shed 1 base, J shed 10 bases, and the junction held 9 bases outside the gene matches. The CDR3 coding sequence is TGTGCCAGCTCACCACTTCCAGGACTAGCCGGGGAGCAGTTCTTC. Its protein product is CASSPLPGLAGEQFF.